This TCR beta chain was recorded in a study of T cell responses to AZD1222 COVID-19 vaccine. General study results and limits: Once two AZD1222 doses were given, Spike-specific TCR breadth and depth went up. Of spike-specific TCRs, nearly half reportedly target regions left unmutated in variants.

The CDR3 is 15 residues long. Germline CDR1 KGHDR, CDR2 SFDVKD. V was shortened by 5 bases and J by 1 base, with 12 bases between the two germline ends. As concerns this clone: Its antigen is undetermined.

Profiled with immunoSEQ multiplex PCR; TCRdb holds only in-frame clones, not every one. Here the sample spans some 120,000 clones, approximately 93% being singletons. The chain uses TRBV24-1 and TRBJ2-3, with D maybe TRBD1 (6 bases). The sample consisted of peripheral blood, taken on day 0 of AZD1222 vaccination. This clonotype originated in an adult in good health. CDR3 loop: CATSAPKGGTDTQYF. The CDR3, as DNA: TGTGCCACCAGTGCTCCGAAGGGGGGCACAGATACGCAGTATTTT.